This record concerns one T cell receptor (beta chain) sequence. The antigen remains unidentified. This sample was taken from a study of shared clonotypes between healthy human individuals. Study outcomes and limitations: Even with large depth, rarefaction showed that sorted-subset sequencing was incomplete.

Data came from immunoSEQ multiplex PCR; TCRdb stores just in-frame clones and leaves some out. This table has about 2,500,000 clones, just over 90% appearing once. CDR1 is MGHRA, CDR2 YSYEKL, per germline. J was trimmed by 5 bases and V by 4 bases; bases with no gene match: 7. This CDR3 contains 14 residues. The receptor was derived from a young man in good health. Sequencing was performed on naive CD4+ T cells sorted from blood. Specified subset: CD45RA+ positively selected. J is TRBJ2-5 and V is TRBV4-1, with 7 bases lining up with TRBD2. The CDR3, as DNA: TGCGCCAGCAGCCCGGGCGGGGGTAGGGAGACCCAGTACTTC. Encoded protein: CASSPGGGRETQYF.